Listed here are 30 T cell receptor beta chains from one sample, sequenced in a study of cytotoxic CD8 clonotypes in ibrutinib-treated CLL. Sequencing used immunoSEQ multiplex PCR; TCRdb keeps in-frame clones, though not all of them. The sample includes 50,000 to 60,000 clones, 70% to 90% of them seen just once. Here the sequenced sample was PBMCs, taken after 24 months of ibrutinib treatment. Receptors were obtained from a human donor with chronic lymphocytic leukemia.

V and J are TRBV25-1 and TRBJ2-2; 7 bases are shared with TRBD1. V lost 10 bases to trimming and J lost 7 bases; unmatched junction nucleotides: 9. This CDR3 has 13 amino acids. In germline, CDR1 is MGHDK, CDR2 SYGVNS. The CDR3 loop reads CATRQGGFGELFF. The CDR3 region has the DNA TGTGCCACACGACAGGGCGGGTTCGGGGAGCTGTTTTTT.

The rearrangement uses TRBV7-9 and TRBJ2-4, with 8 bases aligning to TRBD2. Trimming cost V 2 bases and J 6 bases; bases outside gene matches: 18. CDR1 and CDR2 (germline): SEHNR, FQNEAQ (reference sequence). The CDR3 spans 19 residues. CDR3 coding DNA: TGTGCCAGCAGCTTAAGGAGCGGGAGAGTCTTTTGCCTAGTAAACATTCAGTACTTC. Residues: CASSLRSGRVFCLVNIQYF.

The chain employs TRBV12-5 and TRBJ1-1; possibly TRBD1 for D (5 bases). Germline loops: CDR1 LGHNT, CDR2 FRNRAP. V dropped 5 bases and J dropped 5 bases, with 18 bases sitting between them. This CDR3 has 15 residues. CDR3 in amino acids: CASGPPVRAGTEAFF. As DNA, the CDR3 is TGTGCTAGTGGTCCTCCCGTTAGGGCAGGGACTGAAGCTTTCTTT.

This CDR3 is CASSPREGFDQPQHF. DNA of the CDR3: TGTGCCAGCAGCCCCAGGGAGGGGTTTGATCAGCCCCAGCATTTT. The rearrangement joins TRBV9 to TRBJ1-5, with a tentative D call TRBD1 (5 bases). The ends were cut back, 4 bases at V and 5 bases at J, with 16 bases in the middle. Germline loops: CDR1 SGDLS, CDR2 YYNGEE. The CDR3 has 15 residues.

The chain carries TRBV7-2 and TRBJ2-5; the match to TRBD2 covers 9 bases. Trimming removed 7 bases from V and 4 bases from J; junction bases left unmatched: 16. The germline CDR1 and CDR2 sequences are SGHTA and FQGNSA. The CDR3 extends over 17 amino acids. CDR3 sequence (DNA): TGTGCCAGCACCCATCGACCCCGTGGCGGGAGGGGAGAGACCCAGTACTTC. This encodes CASTHRPRGGRGETQYF.

The CDR3 DNA follows: TGTGCCAGCAGCTTAATAGCGGGGGCGAGCACCGGGGAGCTGTTTTTT. This translates into CASSLIAGASTGELFF. V is TRBV7-8 and J is TRBJ2-2; 9 bases map to TRBD2. This CDR3 has 16 residues. V lost 2 bases, J lost 4 bases, and 5 bases stayed unmatched. The germline V gene encodes CDR1 SGHVS and CDR2 FQNEAQ.

The CDR3 sequence is CASSLGRDTQKLFF. As DNA, the CDR3 is TGTGCCAGCAGCTTAGGTCGTGATACACAAAAACTGTTTTTT. This rearrangement joins TRBV7-6 to TRBJ1-4; no definite D call. Germline V lookup: CDR1 SGHVS, CDR2 FNYEAQ. The CDR3 contains 14 residues. The V gene lost 1 base and the J gene lost 9 bases, with 12 bases spanning the gap.

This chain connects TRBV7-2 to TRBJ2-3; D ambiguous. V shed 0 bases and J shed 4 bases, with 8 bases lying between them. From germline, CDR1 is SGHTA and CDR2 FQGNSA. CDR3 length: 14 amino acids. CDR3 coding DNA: TGTGCCAGCAGCTTAGCGGGCCCGTCAGATACGCAGTATTTT. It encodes CASSLAGPSDTQYF.

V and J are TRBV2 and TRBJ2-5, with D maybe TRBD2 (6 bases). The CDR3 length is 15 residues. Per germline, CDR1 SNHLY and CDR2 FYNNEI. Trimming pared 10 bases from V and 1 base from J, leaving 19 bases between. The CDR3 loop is CAIPLGEAFQETQYF. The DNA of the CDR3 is TGTGCCATCCCGTTGGGGGAGGCCTTCCAAGAGACCCAGTACTTC.

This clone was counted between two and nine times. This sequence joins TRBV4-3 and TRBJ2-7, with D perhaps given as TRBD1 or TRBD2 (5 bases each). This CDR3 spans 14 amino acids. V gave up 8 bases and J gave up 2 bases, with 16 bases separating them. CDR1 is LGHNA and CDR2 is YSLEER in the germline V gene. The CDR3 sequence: CASQEGTGAYEQYF. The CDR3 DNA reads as TGCGCCAGCCAAGAAGGGACCGGGGCCTACGAGCAGTACTTC.

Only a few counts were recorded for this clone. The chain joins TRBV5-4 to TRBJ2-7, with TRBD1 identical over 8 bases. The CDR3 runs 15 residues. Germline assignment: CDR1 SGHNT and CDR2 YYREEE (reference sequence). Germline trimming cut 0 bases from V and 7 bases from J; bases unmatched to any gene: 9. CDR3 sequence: CASSLGGQGAGEQYF. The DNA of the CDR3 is TGTGCCAGCAGCTTGGGTGGGCAGGGGGCGGGTGAGCAGTACTTC. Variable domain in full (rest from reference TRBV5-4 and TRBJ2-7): ETGVTQSPTHLIKTRGQQVTLRCSSQSGHNTVSWYQQALGQGPQFIFQYYREEENGRGNFPPRFSGLQFPNYSSELNVNALELDDSALYLCASSLGGQGAGEQYFGPGTRLTVT.

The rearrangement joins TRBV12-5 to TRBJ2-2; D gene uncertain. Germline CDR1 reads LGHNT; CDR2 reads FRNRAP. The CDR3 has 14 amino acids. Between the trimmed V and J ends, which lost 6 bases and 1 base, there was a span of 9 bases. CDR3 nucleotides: TGTGCTAGTGGAGAGAGCCTGAACACCGGGGAGCTGTTTTTT. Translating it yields CASGESLNTGELFF.

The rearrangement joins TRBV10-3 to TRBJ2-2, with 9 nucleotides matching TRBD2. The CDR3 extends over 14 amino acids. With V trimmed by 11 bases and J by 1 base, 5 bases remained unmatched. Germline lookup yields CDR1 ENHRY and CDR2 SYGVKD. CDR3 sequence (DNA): TGTGCCCACGGGACTAGCCAGAACACCGGGGAGCTGTTTTTT. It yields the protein CAHGTSQNTGELFF.

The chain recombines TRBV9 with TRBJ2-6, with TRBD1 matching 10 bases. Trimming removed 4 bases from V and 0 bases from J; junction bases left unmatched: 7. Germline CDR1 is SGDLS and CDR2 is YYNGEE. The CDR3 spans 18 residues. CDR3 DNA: TGTGCCAGCAGCAACCGGGACAGGGGACCCTCTGGGGCCAACGTCCTGACTTTC. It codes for CASSNRDRGPSGANVLTF. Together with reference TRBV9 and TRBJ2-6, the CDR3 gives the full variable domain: DSGVTQTPKHLITATGQRVTLRCSPRSGDLSVYWYQQSLDQGLQFLIQYYNGEERAKGNILERFSAQQFPDLHSELNLSSLELGDSALYFCASSNRDRGPSGANVLTFGAGSRLTVL.

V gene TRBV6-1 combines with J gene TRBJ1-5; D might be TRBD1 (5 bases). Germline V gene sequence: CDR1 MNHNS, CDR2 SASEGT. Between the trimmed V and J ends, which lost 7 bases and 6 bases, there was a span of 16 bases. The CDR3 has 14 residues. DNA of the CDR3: TGTGCCAGCATAGATCACAATGGGGGTCAGCCCCAGCATTTT. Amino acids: CASIDHNGGQPQHF.

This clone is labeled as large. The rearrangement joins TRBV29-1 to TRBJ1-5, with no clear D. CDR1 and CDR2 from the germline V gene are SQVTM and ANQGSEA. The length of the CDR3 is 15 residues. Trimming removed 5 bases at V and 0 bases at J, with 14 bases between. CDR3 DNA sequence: TGCAGCGTTCTGATCGGTGGCAGTAGCAATCAGCCCCAGCATTTT. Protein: CSVLIGGSSNQPQHF.

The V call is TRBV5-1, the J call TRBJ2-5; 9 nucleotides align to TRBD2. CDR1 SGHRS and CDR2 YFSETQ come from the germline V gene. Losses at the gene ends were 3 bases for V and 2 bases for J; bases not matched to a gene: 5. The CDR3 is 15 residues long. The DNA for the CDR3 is TGCGCCAGCAGCTCCGGCCTAGCGGGACAAGAGACCCAGTACTTC. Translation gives CASSSGLAGQETQYF.

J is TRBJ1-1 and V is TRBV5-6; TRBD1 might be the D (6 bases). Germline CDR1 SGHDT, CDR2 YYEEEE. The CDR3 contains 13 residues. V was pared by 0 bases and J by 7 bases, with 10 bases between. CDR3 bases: TGTGCCAGCAGCTTGGCTAGGGGGTTTGAAGCTTTCTTT. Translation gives CASSLARGFEAFF.

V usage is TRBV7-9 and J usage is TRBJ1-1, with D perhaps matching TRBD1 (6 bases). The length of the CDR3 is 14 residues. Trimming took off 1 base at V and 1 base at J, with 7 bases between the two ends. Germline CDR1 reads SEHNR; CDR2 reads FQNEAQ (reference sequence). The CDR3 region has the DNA TGTGCCAGCAGCTTAGGAGGGGGGAACACTGAAGCTTTCTTT. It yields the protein CASSLGGGNTEAFF. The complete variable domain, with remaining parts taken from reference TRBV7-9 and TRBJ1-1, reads DTGVSQNPRHKITKRGQNVTFRCDPISEHNRLYWYRQTLGQGPEFLTYFQNEAQLEKSRLLSDRFSAERPKGSFSTLEIQRTEQGDSAMYLCASSLGGGNTEAFFGQGTRLTVV.

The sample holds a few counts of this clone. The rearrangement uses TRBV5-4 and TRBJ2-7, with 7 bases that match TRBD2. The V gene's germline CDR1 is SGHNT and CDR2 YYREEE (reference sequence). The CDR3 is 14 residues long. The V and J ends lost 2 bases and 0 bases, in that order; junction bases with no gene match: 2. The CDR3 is CASSFTSDSYEQYF. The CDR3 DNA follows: TGTGCCAGCAGCTTTACTAGCGACTCCTACGAGCAGTACTTC.

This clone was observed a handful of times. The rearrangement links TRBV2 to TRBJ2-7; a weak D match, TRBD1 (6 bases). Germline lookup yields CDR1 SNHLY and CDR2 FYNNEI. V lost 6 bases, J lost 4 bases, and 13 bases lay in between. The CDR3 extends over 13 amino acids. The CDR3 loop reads CASRVQGDYEQYF. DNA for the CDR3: TGTGCCAGCAGGGTACAGGGTGATTACGAGCAGTACTTC. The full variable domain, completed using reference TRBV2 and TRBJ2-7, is EPEVTQTPSHQVTQMGQEVILRCVPISNHLYFYWYRQILGQKVEFLVSFYNNEISEKSEIFDDQFSVERPDGSNFTLKIRSTKLEDSAMYFCASRVQGDYEQYFGPGTRLTVT.

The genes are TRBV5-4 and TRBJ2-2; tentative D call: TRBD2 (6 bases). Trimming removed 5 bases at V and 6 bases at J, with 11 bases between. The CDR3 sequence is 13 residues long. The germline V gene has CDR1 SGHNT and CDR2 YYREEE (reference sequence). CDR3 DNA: TGTGCCAGCAGGGTGGGGGGAGCCGGGGAGCTGTTTTTT. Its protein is CASRVGGAGELFF.

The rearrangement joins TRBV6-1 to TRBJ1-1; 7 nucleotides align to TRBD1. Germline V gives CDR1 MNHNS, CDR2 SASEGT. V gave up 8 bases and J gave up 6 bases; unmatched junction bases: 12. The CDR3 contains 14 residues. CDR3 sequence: CASDFQGGTAEAFF. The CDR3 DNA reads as TGTGCCAGCGACTTCCAGGGGGGTACGGCTGAAGCTTTCTTT.

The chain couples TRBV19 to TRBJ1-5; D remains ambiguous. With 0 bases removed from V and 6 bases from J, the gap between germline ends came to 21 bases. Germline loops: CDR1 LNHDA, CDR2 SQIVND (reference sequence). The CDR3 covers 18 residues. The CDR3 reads CASSIDSPGLRNIQPQHF. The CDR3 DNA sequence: TGTGCCAGTAGTATAGATAGTCCCGGCCTAAGGAACATTCAGCCCCAGCATTTT.

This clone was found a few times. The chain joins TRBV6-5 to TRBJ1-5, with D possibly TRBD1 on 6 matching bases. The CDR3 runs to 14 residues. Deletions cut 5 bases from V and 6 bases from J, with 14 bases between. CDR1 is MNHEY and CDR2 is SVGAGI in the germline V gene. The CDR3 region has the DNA TGTGCCAGCAGTCCCTCAGGGGTTGGTCAGCCCCAGCATTTT. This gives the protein CASSPSGVGQPQHF.

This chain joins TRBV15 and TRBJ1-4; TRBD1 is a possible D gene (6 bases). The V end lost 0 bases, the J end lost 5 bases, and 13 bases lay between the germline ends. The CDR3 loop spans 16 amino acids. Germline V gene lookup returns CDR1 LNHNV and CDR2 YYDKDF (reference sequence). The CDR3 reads CATSREGGVQNEKLFF. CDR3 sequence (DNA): TGTGCCACCAGCAGAGAAGGGGGGGTGCAAAATGAAAAACTGTTTTTT. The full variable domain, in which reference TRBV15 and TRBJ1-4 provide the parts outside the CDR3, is DAMVIQNPRYQVTQFGKPVTLSCSQTLNHNVMYWYQQKSSQAPKLLFHYYDKDFNNEADTPDNFQSRRPNTSFCFLDIRSPGLGDTAMYLCATSREGGVQNEKLFFGSGTQLSVL.

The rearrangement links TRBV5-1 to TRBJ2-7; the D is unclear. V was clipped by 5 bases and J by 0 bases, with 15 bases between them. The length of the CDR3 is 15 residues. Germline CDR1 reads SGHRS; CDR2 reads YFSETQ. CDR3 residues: CASSDGGSISYEQYF. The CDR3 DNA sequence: TGCGCCAGCAGTGACGGTGGGTCTATCTCCTACGAGCAGTACTTC.

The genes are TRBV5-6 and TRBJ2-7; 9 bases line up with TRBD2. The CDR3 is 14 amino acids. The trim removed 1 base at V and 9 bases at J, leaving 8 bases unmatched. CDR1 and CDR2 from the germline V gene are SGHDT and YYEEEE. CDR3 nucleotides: TGTGCCAGCAGCTTGCCGGGACTAGCTATCGGGCAGTACTTC. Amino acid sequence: CASSLPGLAIGQYF.

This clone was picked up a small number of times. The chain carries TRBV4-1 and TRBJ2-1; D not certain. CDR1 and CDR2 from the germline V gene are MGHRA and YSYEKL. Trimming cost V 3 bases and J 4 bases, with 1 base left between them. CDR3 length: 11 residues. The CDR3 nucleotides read TGCGCCAGCAGCCATTACAATGAGCAGTTCTTC. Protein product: CASSHYNEQFF.

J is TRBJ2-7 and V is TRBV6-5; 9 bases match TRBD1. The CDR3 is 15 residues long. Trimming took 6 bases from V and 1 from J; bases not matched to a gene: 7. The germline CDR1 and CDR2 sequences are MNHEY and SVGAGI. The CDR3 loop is CASRPGTGSSYEQYF. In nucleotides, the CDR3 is TGTGCCAGCAGGCCCGGGACAGGGTCTTCCTACGAGCAGTACTTC.